The 5 T cell receptor beta chains below were found in one sample sequenced in a study of blood T cell repertoires in COVID-19. Sequenced by immunoSEQ multiplex PCR; TCRdb stores in-frame clones only, minus some. The data contain under 450,000 clones, approximately 88% of them singletons. The sample taken for sequencing was peripheral blood. The receptor source for this set is a woman between 50 and 59 years old with COVID-19, enrolled during active disease.

V and J are TRBV30 and TRBJ2-6; D is perhaps TRBD1 (6 bases). V lost 5 bases and J 3 bases, leaving 17 bases between the germline ends. This CDR3 region has 16 residues. Germline values: CDR1 GTSNPN, CDR2 SVGIG (reference sequence). The CDR3 spells CAWYTGPVGGANVLTF. DNA of the CDR3: TGTGCCTGGTATACAGGGCCCGTCGGTGGGGCCAACGTCCTGACTTTC.

The J gene is TRBJ1-6, the V gene TRBV30, with D maybe TRBD1 (6 bases). Trimming shortened V by 2 bases and J by 8 bases, and 13 bases separated the two germline ends. Per the germline V gene, CDR1 is GTSNPN and CDR2 is SVGIG (reference sequence). The CDR3 sequence is 14 residues long. As DNA, the CDR3 is TGTGCCTGGAGTAGGACAGAACAATATTCACCCCTCCACTTT. This codes for CAWSRTEQYSPLHF.

The chain is built from TRBV12-5 and TRBJ1-6, with TRBD1 matching over 8 bases. The CDR3 is 14 amino acids. Trimming cost V 5 bases and J 5 bases; bases outside gene matches: 2. From germline, CDR1 is LGHNT and CDR2 FRNRAP. CDR3 residues: CASGLGQDNSPLHF. The DNA of the CDR3 is TGTGCTAGTGGTCTGGGACAGGATAATTCACCCCTCCACTTT.

The chain links TRBV7-9 to TRBJ2-7; 7 positions match TRBD2. In germline, CDR1 is SEHNR, CDR2 FQNEAQ (reference sequence). V shed 5 bases, J shed 6 bases, and the junction held 4 bases outside the gene matches. The CDR3 extends over 12 amino acids. The CDR3 DNA sequence: TGTGCCAGCAGCCGGGGGGAGCCCGAGCAGTACTTC. It translates to CASSRGEPEQYF.

V is TRBV21-1 and J is TRBJ1-5. TRBV21-1 is designated a pseudogene. The length of the CDR3 is 16 residues. The chain's CDR3 is CASSKAGGGFNQPQHF. The DNA of the CDR3 is TGTGCCAGCAGCAAAGCTGGCGGGGGGTTCAATCAGCCCCAGCATTTT.